This T cell receptor beta chain appears in the sequencing data of a study of T cell clusters in autoimmune cytopenias. Across the study: Per sample, median TRB depth was approximately 52,000 reads, yielding a median roughly 2,000 distinct clonotypes. Whole-study results and caveats: Exclusive TRB clusters were 2.5 to 3.5-fold more numerous in healthy donors than in active autoimmune hepatitis. TRB repertoire shifts in secondary cytopenia and chronic lymphocytic leukemia mostly reflected lymphoma, not autoimmunity. The cluster-lack signature was not seen for secondary cytopenia versus chronic lymphocytic leukemia.

This clonotype is classed as medium-sized by frequency. Its specificity is unknown. Each sample's input was roughly 230 ng genomic DNA, 38,000 or so genome equivalents. One tube held mixed TRB-A and TRB-B primer pools for touch-down PCR. TCRdb reanalyzed the multiplex PCR reads, giving one entry per CDR3 protein sequence and no DNA. The ten most abundant clones cover around 4.5% of a sample with 8,000 to 9,500 distinct CDR3 sequences. The receptor was derived from a human donor with an autoimmune cytopenia or autoimmune hepatitis (not recorded which). The sample was peripheral blood.

The CDR3 loop is CASRNRGGTYEQYF. The chain uses TRBV6-5 and TRBJ2-7; TCRdb lists TRBD1, though no DNA is available to test this call. CDR3 length: 14 residues. The V gene's germline CDR1 is MNHEY and CDR2 SVGAGI.